Listed here are 15 T cell receptor beta chains from one sample, sequenced in a study of T cell changes during pregnancy in multiple sclerosis. Data came from immunoSEQ multiplex PCR; TCRdb stores just in-frame clones and leaves some out. The sample has under 70,000 clones, roughly 87% seen once; the top ten hold roughly 6.5%. The material sequenced was peripheral blood, taken in the third trimester of pregnancy. The receptors derive from a female donor in good health, enrolled as a control in a pregnancy study.

This chain links TRBV6-6 with TRBJ2-7; TRBD2 might be the D (6 bases). Germline CDR1 MNHNY, CDR2 SVGAGI (reference sequence). V lost 6 bases to trimming and J lost 2 bases, with 14 bases between them. The CDR3 has 14 amino acids. The CDR3 region has the DNA TGTGCCAGCAGCCCCGCGGGGTACACCTACGAGCAGTACTTC. Residues: CASSPAGYTYEQYF.

The chain carries TRBV19 and TRBJ1-5; D is uncertain. CDR1 is LNHDA, CDR2 SQIVND, per germline (reference sequence). Trimming stripped 3 bases from V and 5 bases from J, with 8 bases between. The CDR3 is 13 residues long. Here the CDR3 reads CASSILPDQPQHF. In DNA, the CDR3 is TGTGCCAGTAGTATCCTCCCAGATCAGCCCCAGCATTTT.

The sample holds a few counts of this clone. The rearrangement links TRBV28 to TRBJ1-1; TRBD1 agrees at 7 bases. Trimming removed 5 bases from V and 3 bases from J; junction bases left unmatched: 3. The CDR3 extends over 13 amino acids. Germline V gene lookup returns CDR1 MDHEN and CDR2 SYDVKM. This CDR3 is CASSDRVDTEAFF. DNA for the CDR3: TGTGCCAGCAGTGACAGGGTGGACACTGAAGCTTTCTTT.

The rearrangement links TRBV6-1 to TRBJ1-5; weak D call: TRBD1 (5 bases). V was clipped by 7 bases and J by 5 bases, with 12 bases between them. The CDR3 loop spans 13 amino acids. CDR1 is MNHNS and CDR2 is SASEGT in the germline V gene. The CDR3 here is CASMGQGDQPQHF. Written as DNA, the CDR3 is TGTGCCAGCATGGGGCAGGGTGATCAGCCCCAGCATTTT.

The gene calls are TRBV6-5 and TRBJ1-1, with D perhaps TRBD1 (6 bases). Per germline, CDR1 MNHEY and CDR2 SVGAGI. V was clipped by 6 bases and J by 3 bases, with 11 bases between them. The CDR3 runs 13 residues. CDR3 amino acids: CASRQGGYTEAFF. CDR3 coding DNA: TGTGCCAGCAGACAGGGTGGGTACACTGAAGCTTTCTTT.

The chain's CDR3 is CSVGTGGAGGPNTGELFF. The CDR3 nucleotides read TGCAGCGTTGGGACAGGGGGAGCGGGAGGGCCCAACACCGGGGAGCTGTTTTTT. The chain has TRBV29-1 and TRBJ2-2; perhaps D is TRBD1 or TRBD2 (10 bases each). The CDR3 covers 18 residues. Trimming cost V 4 bases and J 2 bases, with 23 bases left between them. Germline V gene lookup returns CDR1 SQVTM and CDR2 ANQGSEA.

The chain carries TRBV5-1 and TRBJ2-7; 8 nucleotides match TRBD2. This CDR3 region has 15 residues. The germline V gene encodes CDR1 SGHRS and CDR2 YFSETQ. Trimming removed 3 bases from V and 4 bases from J; junction bases left unmatched: 9. The CDR3 spells CASSWGGSGAYEQYF. The CDR3 DNA sequence: TGCGCCAGCAGCTGGGGGGGTAGCGGGGCTTACGAGCAGTACTTC. Full variable domain (outside the CDR3, taken from reference TRBV5-1 and TRBJ2-7): KAGVTQTPRYLIKTRGQQVTLSCSPISGHRSVSWYQQTPGQGLQFLFEYFSETQRNKGNFPGRFSGRQFSNSRSEMNVSTLELGDSALYLCASSWGGSGAYEQYFGPGTRLTVT.

This clone was observed a few times. Other DNA sequences in this sample translate to the same CDR3. CDR3 loop: CASSAIQGSGNTIYF. CDR3 coding DNA: TGTGCCAGCAGTGCGATACAGGGCTCTGGAAACACCATATATTTT. J is TRBJ1-3 and V is TRBV27; tentatively, D is TRBD1 (6 bases). This CDR3 spans 15 amino acids. Trimming took 5 bases from V and 0 from J, leaving 11 bases between them. Germline V gene lookup returns CDR1 MNHEY and CDR2 SMNVEV (reference sequence).

The chain uses TRBV19 and TRBJ2-7; 9 positions agree with TRBD1. From germline, CDR1 is LNHDA and CDR2 SQIVND (reference sequence). V gave up 5 bases and J gave up 0 bases; unmatched junction bases: 5. This CDR3 is 15 amino acids long. The CDR3 reads CASSPRTGASYEQYF. CDR3 bases: TGTGCCAGTAGTCCCAGGACAGGGGCCTCCTACGAGCAGTACTTC.

The V and J genes are TRBV28 and TRBJ2-7, with a tentative D call TRBD2 (6 bases). V lost 6 bases and J lost 3, with 12 bases in between. Looked up from germline, CDR1 is MDHEN and CDR2 is SYDVKM. The CDR3 extends over 13 amino acids. CDR3 coding DNA: TGTGCCAGCAGCCACCCCGGGAGCTACGAGCAGTACTTC. Amino acids: CASSHPGSYEQYF.

This chain joins TRBV6-5 and TRBJ2-3; tentatively, D is TRBD2 (6 bases). Germline CDR1 reads MNHEY; CDR2 reads SVGAGI. This CDR3 is 13 amino acids long. V dropped 8 bases and J dropped 0 bases, with 9 bases sitting between them. The DNA for the CDR3 is TGTGCCAGCGCGGGACGGAGCACAGATACGCAGTATTTT. Amino acid sequence: CASAGRSTDTQYF.

The chain combines TRBV7-9 with TRBJ1-1; TRBD1 aligns across 8 bases. CDR3 length equals 12 residues. Germline CDR1 is SEHNR and CDR2 is FQNEAQ (reference sequence). Germline trimming cut 5 bases from V and 11 bases from J; bases unmatched to any gene: 7. CDR3 nucleotides: TGTGCCAGCAGCGCGGGACAGGAGGTGGCTTTCTTT. This translates into CASSAGQEVAFF.

The chain couples TRBV6-1 to TRBJ2-7, with a possible D match to TRBD2 (6 bases). This CDR3 is 15 amino acids long. The V gene lost 1 base and the J gene lost 0 bases, with 10 bases spanning the gap. Germline V gene sequence: CDR1 MNHNS, CDR2 SASEGT. CDR3 in amino acids: CASSEGRGNSYEQYF. The CDR3 region has the DNA TGTGCCAGCAGTGAAGGGCGGGGAAACTCCTACGAGCAGTACTTC.

The V and J genes are TRBV6-1 and TRBJ2-5, with D tentatively TRBD1 (5 bases). The germline V gene has CDR1 MNHNS and CDR2 SASEGT. The V end lost 6 bases, the J end lost 5 bases, and 10 bases lay between the germline ends. CDR3 length equals 12 residues. The CDR3 spells CASSRAGETQYF. The CDR3 nucleotides are TGTGCCAGCAGCAGAGCAGGGGAGACCCAGTACTTC.

This clone came up once. The CDR3 protein is CASSFLPSGVTDTQYF. CDR3 DNA sequence: TGTGCCAGCAGCTTCCTTCCTAGCGGGGTCACAGATACGCAGTATTTT. The genes are TRBV7-2 and TRBJ2-3, with 9 bases lining up with TRBD2. Germline CDR1 SGHTA, CDR2 FQGNSA. This CDR3 spans 16 amino acids. The V segment lost 3 bases and the J segment 2 bases; nucleotides outside the gene matches: 6.